This TCR beta chain is from a study of blood T cell repertoires in COVID-19. Study as a whole: Whether acute or convalescent, the COVID-19 samples came from the United States, Italy and Spain. T cells, B-cell-depleted T cells, or PBMCs supplied cDNA or gDNA.

Germline values: CDR1 SGHNT, CDR2 YENEEA. The V end lost 1 base, the J end lost 6 bases, and 9 bases lay between the germline ends. CDR3 size: 13 residues. Seattle-derived patients entered the study during active infection and were followed longitudinally. As handled by the study authors: Estimated nucleated cell counts came from reference gene primer amplification. This table comes from immunoSEQ multiplex PCR, and its TCRdb copy is limited to in-frame clones, with some not included. The V and J calls and the clone size are those of that table, but D and trimming were determined from the DNA. The sample records 50,000 to 65,000 clones, roughly 72% being singletons.

This clonotype was sampled from an older woman with COVID-19, enrolled during active disease. The sequencing input was peripheral blood. V gene TRBV11-3 combines with J gene TRBJ1-2; D is ambiguous. The CDR3 coding sequence is TGTGCCAGCAGCTTAGGGACGGGAGATGGCTACACCTTC. This sequence encodes CASSLGTGDGYTF.